The TCR beta chain described here comes from a study of blood T cells in healthy people across ages. Next came a second PCR, run for 7 to 11 cycles, which used a sample-barcoded 5' primer along with a J-beta primer mix. TCRdb reanalysed the 5' RACE reads using MiXCR and keeps one entry per CDR3 protein. The data show about 720,000 distinct CDR3 sequences, 20% to 25% seen once. With 5 bases removed from V and 7 bases from J, the gap between germline ends came to 5 bases. The CDR3 length is 11 residues. From germline, CDR1 is MNHNY and CDR2 SVGAGI (reference sequence). In its sample, this clonotype was seen a few times.

The chain couples TRBV6-6 to TRBJ1-4, with no clear D. The sample taken for sequencing was blood. This TCR derives from a man aged 65 to 85 in good health. CDR3 sequence: CASSMSEKLFF. The CDR3 coding sequence is TGTGCCAGCAGTATGAGTGAAAAACTGTTTTTT.